This T cell receptor beta chain was recorded in a study of cytomegalovirus exposure and HLA in healthy donors (dated by TCRdb to 2016 to 2017). As for the study more broadly: The approximately 710 repertoires of the first cohort and the roughly 120 validation repertoires were produced on the same platform, according to a later analysis. The study was designed to test whether signatures of past pathogen exposure could be identified by cataloging public T cell receptors. Along with the 666-subject first cohort, a separate validation cohort of roughly 110 different subjects was used. To predict cytomegalovirus infection status, the study combined high-throughput TCR immunosequencing, statistical association of individual TCRs with disease status, and machine learning.

Donors formed part of the validation cohort, which comprised 120 subjects and was distinct from the first cohort of 666 subjects. The library was obtained by the immunoSEQ multiplex PCR assay. As for how the authors treated the data: A statistical classification framework was built for diagnosing cytomegalovirus status from the catalog of TCR beta chain sequences. TCRdb provides this immuneACCESS table in a form limited to in-frame rearrangements. Some clones are lacking; in checked studies, under half of them reflect an unresolved V gene, and why the rest are absent is not known. V, J and clone size are those of that table, while D and trimming were read from the DNA. The sample includes 150,000 to 200,000 clones, with roughly 80% observed a single time. About 2.8% of the sample is in the top ten clones. Reading the germline V gene gives CDR1 SGHDT and CDR2 YYEEEE. Its CDR3 holds 12 amino acids, cysteine through phenylalanine. Just the 36-base CDR3 DNA is kept, in frame starting at base 1. V trim: 3 bases; J trim: 6 bases; unmatched bases: 2.

Comments on this clone: What this receptor recognizes is not known. No much larger clone is present one base from it, and per-base qualities are unavailable.

Points the paper makes about the study in general: A later analysis lacked HLA typing for the validation cohort, so it scored co-occurrence in that cohort across all 120 or so repertoires. Most TCR sequences were seen in very few donors, while some public TCRs were found in many individuals. Subsequent analysis determined that TCRs grouped into clusters in the first cohort also showed a tendency toward co-occurrence across the 120 or so validation repertoires, and 94% of cluster scores exceeded 0. According to the authors, the approach could potentially be generalized to other disease states and immunological phenotypes. The classifier was reported to diagnose cytomegalovirus status with high specificity and sensitivity in both the original cohort and the validation cohort. A few of the identified cytomegalovirus-associated TCR beta chains were confirmed in vitro to be specific for cytomegalovirus antigens. In the study, some 160 TCR beta chains were listed as associated with cytomegalovirus.

The specimen sequenced was PBMCs. The sequence derives from a woman younger than 35 in good health and CMV-seropositive. The chain is made from TRBV5-6 and TRBJ1-2, and 7 bases in between align with TRBD1. For the CDR3, the sequence is CASSYDRDGYTF. The nucleotides are TGTGCCAGCAGCTACGACAGGGATGGCTACACCTTC.